This entry lists 32 T cell receptor beta chains sequenced from one sample in a study of CD8 T cells in ankylosing spondylitis. Via MiXCR, TCRdb re-called the 5' RACE reads, giving one row per CDR3 protein. The data contain tens of thousands of distinct CDR3 sequences, about 7.8% of them seen just once; the ten biggest clones take up around 8.5%. The material sequenced was blood, either unsorted or a sorted T cell fraction (not recorded which). All receptors derive from a female donor with ankylosing spondylitis or in good health (not recorded which).

At least ten counts were recorded for this clonotype. The V and J genes are TRBV20-1 and TRBJ2-3, with D maybe TRBD1 (8 bases). The CDR3 runs 15 residues. Germline values: CDR1 DFQATT, CDR2 SNEGSKA (reference sequence). V was cut by 5 bases and J by 3 bases, with 18 bases left in between. CDR3 residues: CSAPRTGRETDTQYF. The CDR3 nucleotides are TGCAGTGCTCCTCGGACAGGGAGGGAGACAGATACGCAGTATTTT.

This clonotype has a count of ten or more. V gene TRBV2 combines with J gene TRBJ2-6; the D gene is possibly TRBD2 (5 bases). The CDR3 sequence is 15 residues long. Trimming removed 7 bases from V and 4 bases from J, with 14 bases in between. The germline V gene encodes CDR1 SNHLY and CDR2 FYNNEI. Here the CDR3 reads CASTMDTGGANVLTF. CDR3 nucleotides: TGTGCCAGCACTATGGATACGGGAGGGGCCAACGTCCTGACTTTC.

This clonotype was seen repeatedly, ten times or more. This chain links TRBV20-1 with TRBJ1-4; 8 bases align to TRBD1. The CDR3 is 14 amino acids. V lost 3 bases to trimming and J lost 14 bases; unmatched junction nucleotides: 14. The V gene's germline CDR1 is DFQATT and CDR2 SNEGSKA (reference sequence). The CDR3 region is CSARRGQGPGGLFF. In DNA, the CDR3 is TGCAGTGCTAGGCGTGGACAGGGCCCTGGCGGTCTGTTTTTT.

The table lists this clonotype with many counts. This rearrangement joins TRBV24-1 to TRBJ2-5, with D unresolved. Trimming pared 0 bases from V and 7 bases from J, leaving 8 bases between. Germline V lookup: CDR1 KGHDR, CDR2 SFDVKD. The CDR3 extends over 13 amino acids. The CDR3 DNA reads as TGTGCCACCAGTGATTTGAGGTTCGGGACCCAGTACTTC. It translates to CATSDLRFGTQYF.

This clonotype was detected ten times or more. This sequence joins TRBV4-1 and TRBJ2-7; D is tentatively TRBD1 or TRBD2 (5 bases each). Trimming pared 4 bases from V and 4 bases from J, leaving 20 bases between. Germline V gene data show CDR1 as MGHRA and CDR2 as YSYEKL. This CDR3 is 16 amino acids long. The DNA for the CDR3 is TGCGCCAGCAGCCCCATCCCTACGGGGCACGTATACGAGCAGTACTTC. Encoded protein: CASSPIPTGHVYEQYF.

In its sample, this clonotype was seen many times. CDR3 sequence: CATSREGTRSTDTQYF. The CDR3 bases are TGTGCCACCAGCAGAGAAGGGACTAGAAGCACAGATACGCAGTATTTT. The chain uses TRBV15 and TRBJ2-3, with 8 bases aligning to TRBD2. After removal of 0 bases from V and 0 bases from J, the junction contained 2 bases not matched to a gene. The CDR3 extends over 16 amino acids. CDR1 and CDR2 (germline): LNHNV, YYDKDF (reference sequence). The full variable domain, its missing parts supplied by reference TRBV15 and TRBJ2-3, is DAMVIQNPRYQVTQFGKPVTLSCSQTLNHNVMYWYQQKSSQAPKLLFHYYDKDFNNEADTPDNFQSRRPNTSFCFLDIRSPGLGDTAMYLCATSREGTRSTDTQYFGPGTRLTVL.

CDR3 coding DNA: TGTGCCAGCAGCCCCGGACAGGCCCCCTACGAGCAGTACTTC. It codes for CASSPGQAPYEQYF. This chain joins TRBV7-2 and TRBJ2-7; 7 positions agree with TRBD1. The CDR3 covers 14 residues. The ends lost 5 bases at V and 2 bases at J; junction bases unmatched: 6. Germline CDR1 SGHTA, CDR2 FQGNSA.

Many counts were recorded for this clonotype. V usage is TRBV2 and J usage is TRBJ2-1; 14 positions match TRBD2. Per germline, CDR1 SNHLY and CDR2 FYNNEI. J was trimmed by 1 base and V by 5 bases; bases with no gene match: 7. The CDR3 runs to 18 residues. CDR3: CASSLTSGGAVSYNEQFF. The DNA of the CDR3 is TGTGCCAGCAGTCTGACTAGCGGGGGGGCGGTTTCCTACAATGAGCAGTTCTTC.

This clonotype was counted ten times or more. J is TRBJ1-5 and V is TRBV5-6; D is unresolved. The CDR3 has 16 residues. With 2 bases removed from V and 4 bases from J, the gap between germline ends came to 16 bases. The germline CDR1 and CDR2 sequences are SGHDT and YYEEEE. CDR3: CASSLASDPMNQPQHF. CDR3 DNA: TGTGCCAGCAGCTTAGCGTCCGACCCGATGAATCAGCCCCAGCATTTT. Complete variable domain (other parts from reference TRBV5-6 and TRBJ1-5): DAGVTQSPTHLIKTRGQQVTLRCSPKSGHDTVSWYQQALGQGPQFIFQYYEEEERQRGNFPDRFSGHQFPNYSSELNVNALLLGDSALYLCASSLASDPMNQPQHFGDGTRLSIL.

The table lists this clonotype with many counts. CDR3 residues: CATEPGLAGGTYEQYV. CDR3 sequence (DNA): TGTGCCACAGAACCGGGACTAGCGGGGGGAACCTACGAGCAGTACGTC. The chain recombines TRBV21-1 with TRBJ2-7; TRBD2, the table's D call, was not compared with the DNA. TRBV21-1 is flagged as a pseudogene. CDR3 length: 16 amino acids.

This clonotype appeared many times. The genes are TRBV20-1 and TRBJ2-1; 10 bases are a match to TRBD1. The CDR3 extends over 15 amino acids. The junction had 7 bases not matched to a gene; V was cut back by 1 base and J by 7 bases. Looked up from germline, CDR1 is DFQATT and CDR2 is SNEGSKA (reference sequence). In DNA, the CDR3 is TGCAGTGCTAGAGCTCGAGGGACAGGGGTAAATGAGCAGTTCTTC. Translation: CSARARGTGVNEQFF.

This clonotype has ten or more counts. J is TRBJ1-5 and V is TRBV20-1, with a tentative D call TRBD1 (5 bases). Trimming stripped 0 bases from V and 9 bases from J, with 15 bases between. CDR1 DFQATT and CDR2 SNEGSKA come from the germline V gene (reference sequence). This CDR3 region has 14 residues. This CDR3 is CSARERNRLWPQHF. In nucleotides, the CDR3 is TGCAGTGCTAGAGAACGAAACAGGCTGTGGCCCCAGCATTTT.

This clonotype occurred many times. The chain carries TRBV4-1 and TRBJ2-7; D possibly matches TRBD1 or TRBD2 (5 bases each). The CDR3 sequence is 14 residues long. The ends were cut back, 1 base at V and 3 bases at J, with 10 bases in the middle. Germline V gene data show CDR1 as MGHRA and CDR2 as YSYEKL. The CDR3 protein is CASSQGPGSYEQYF. CDR3 coding DNA: TGCGCCAGCAGCCAAGGGCCAGGGAGCTACGAGCAGTACTTC.

This clonotype was seen ten or more times. J is TRBJ2-3 and V is TRBV5-1, with 7 nucleotides matching TRBD2. The CDR3 extends over 17 amino acids. The V gene end was trimmed by 0 bases and the J gene end by 5 bases; junction bases not matched to a gene: 12. The germline V gene has CDR1 SGHRS and CDR2 YFSETQ. The CDR3 DNA follows: TGCGCCAGCAGCTTGGCCTCTAGCGGCGCCTCAGGAGATACGCAGTATTTT. Translated: CASSLASSGASGDTQYF.

This clonotype was counted at least ten times. J is TRBJ2-7 and V is TRBV27; 11 nucleotides line up with TRBD2. Germline trimming cut 8 bases from V and 2 bases from J; bases unmatched to any gene: 8. CDR1 and CDR2 from the germline V gene are MNHEY and SMNVEV (reference sequence). CDR3 length: 15 residues. As DNA, the CDR3 is TGTGCCAGCGGTCCTAGCGGGGGGCGTACCTACGAGCAGTACGTC. Protein sequence: CASGPSGGRTYEQYV.

There are many counts of this clonotype. The chain links TRBV6-2 or TRBV6-3 to TRBJ2-2, with D maybe TRBD2 (7 bases). Germline values: CDR1 MNHEY, CDR2 SVGEGT. The CDR3 totals 15 residues. Trimming pared 8 bases from V and 5 bases from J, leaving 18 bases between. The CDR3 nucleotides are TGTGCCAGCGCGATCAGGGGAGGGGAGACCGGGGAGCTGTTTTTT. Protein product: CASAIRGGETGELFF.

This clonotype was counted at least ten times. The rearrangement uses TRBV10-3 and TRBJ2-3, with D maybe TRBD2 (5 bases). The CDR3 is made up of 14 amino acids. With 3 bases removed from V and 3 bases from J, the gap between germline ends came to 10 bases. In germline, CDR1 is ENHRY, CDR2 SYGVKD. The CDR3 DNA sequence: TGTGCCATCAGTGACATCGGGGTTACAGATACGCAGTATTTT. It yields the protein CAISDIGVTDTQYF.

This clonotype was found many times. This sequence joins TRBV28 and TRBJ1-6; TRBD1 agrees at 8 bases. The CDR3 spans 16 residues. Trimming removed 2 bases from V and 4 bases from J; junction bases left unmatched: 4. CDR1 is MDHEN and CDR2 is SYDVKM in the germline V gene. CDR3 sequence (DNA): TGTGCCAGCAGTTTAGTGGACAGGGTTTATAATTCACCCCTCCACTTT. Amino acids: CASSLVDRVYNSPLHF.

The rearrangement uses TRBV7-2 and TRBJ1-1; D possibly corresponds to TRBD1 (6 bases). Germline CDR1 and CDR2: SGHTA and FQGNSA. There are 15 residues in the CDR3. V dropped 8 bases and J dropped 1 base, with 17 bases sitting between them. CDR3 bases: TGTGCCAGCGGGGGACACGGAAGTTGGAACACTGAAGCTTTCTTT. It specifies CASGGHGSWNTEAFF.

The chain joins TRBV7-2 to TRBJ2-1; 8 positions match TRBD2. CDR3 length equals 13 residues. Germline lookup yields CDR1 SGHTA and CDR2 FQGNSA. Unmatched junction bases numbered 10, after V lost 9 bases and J lost 9 bases. The CDR3 reads CASSPGLGPEQFF. CDR3 nucleotides: TGTGCCAGTAGTCCGGGACTAGGACCTGAGCAGTTCTTC.

This clonotype was observed many times. The CDR3 coding sequence is TGTGCCAGCAGTGACGGAGCAGGGAGTACAGATACGCAGTATTTT. Its protein product is CASSDGAGSTDTQYF. This chain connects TRBV6-4 to TRBJ2-3; D is possibly TRBD1 or TRBD2 (5 bases each). CDR1 and CDR2 from the germline V gene are MRHNA and SNTAGT. The CDR3 extends over 15 amino acids. V lost 2 bases to trimming and J lost 3 bases, with 12 bases between them.

This clonotype was counted only a few times. The V gene is TRBV4-1, the J gene TRBJ2-1; 9 nucleotides line up with TRBD2. The CDR3 runs to 14 residues. Germline CDR1 reads MGHRA; CDR2 reads YSYEKL. With V trimmed by 6 bases and J by 5 bases, 5 bases remained unmatched. CDR3 in DNA: TGCGCCAGCAGTAAGCGGGGGGCTAACAATGAGCAGTTCTTC. Residues: CASSKRGANNEQFF.

This clonotype came up many times. This sequence joins TRBV6-2 or TRBV6-3 and TRBJ1-2; 8 nucleotides match TRBD1. Losses at the gene ends were 6 bases for V and 4 bases for J; bases not matched to a gene: 7. CDR1 and CDR2 from the germline V gene are MNHEY and SVGEGT. The CDR3 runs 14 residues. The CDR3 nucleotides are TGTGCCAGCAGCCACACAGGGGGAGGCTATGGCTACACCTTC. Translated, it gives CASSHTGGGYGYTF.

This clonotype was detected ten times or more. The V gene is TRBV5-1, the J gene TRBJ1-6; tentatively, D is TRBD1 (5 bases). V gave up 3 bases and J gave up 10 bases, with 23 bases separating them. Germline V gives CDR1 SGHRS, CDR2 YFSETQ. The CDR3 covers 17 residues. DNA for the CDR3: TGCGCCAGCAGCTCGACGATAACCAGGCAGGGCGGATCACCCCTCCACTTT. It codes for CASSSTITRQGGSPLHF.

This clonotype came up many times. This sequence joins TRBV2 and TRBJ2-1, with a possible D match to TRBD2 (8 bases). The CDR3 has 15 residues. V lost 2 bases to trimming and J lost 4 bases, with 12 bases between them. Germline V CDR1 and CDR2: SNHLY, FYNNEI. The CDR3 loop is CASSEREGQYNEQFF. The CDR3 DNA reads as TGTGCCAGCAGTGAACGGGAGGGACAGTACAATGAGCAGTTCTTC. The complete variable domain, with remaining parts taken from reference TRBV2 and TRBJ2-1, reads EPEVTQTPSHQVTQMGQEVILRCVPISNHLYFYWYRQILGQKVEFLVSFYNNEISEKSEIFDDQFSVERPDGSNFTLKIRSTKLEDSAMYFCASSEREGQYNEQFFGPGTRLTVL.

In its sample, this clonotype was seen many times. This chain links TRBV3-1 with TRBJ2-3; 9 bases map to TRBD2. CDR1 is LGHDT, CDR2 YNNKEL, per germline (reference sequence). CDR3 size: 17 residues. J gave up 5 bases and V 0 bases, and 9 bases lay outside the gene matches. The DNA of the CDR3 is TGTGCCAGCAGCCAAGATGGGGGCGGGGGGGCAGGAGATACGCAGTATTTT. It specifies CASSQDGGGGAGDTQYF.

This clonotype occurred many times. The V gene is TRBV28, the J gene TRBJ1-2; 7 nucleotides line up with TRBD1. Germline V CDR1 and CDR2: MDHEN, SYDVKM. Trimming took 5 bases from V and 2 from J; bases not matched to a gene: 2. The CDR3 runs to 13 residues. The DNA for the CDR3 is TGTGCCAGCAGTCCGGGACAGAACTATGGCTACACCTTC. This codes for CASSPGQNYGYTF.

This clonotype was observed many times. V usage is TRBV6-5 and J usage is TRBJ1-4; no definite D call. Trimming removed 2 bases at V and 1 base at J, with 17 bases between. This CDR3 has 18 amino acids. Germline CDR1 and CDR2: MNHEY and SVGAGI. The CDR3 region has the DNA TGTGCCAGCAGTTACCCCCACTCGCCGACGGGAACTAATGAAAAACTGTTTTTT. This codes for CASSYPHSPTGTNEKLFF.

Many counts were recorded for this clonotype. The rearrangement uses TRBV18 and TRBJ1-4, with D unclear. V gave up 0 bases and J gave up 8 bases, with 13 bases separating them. Germline lookup yields CDR1 KGHSH and CDR2 LQKENI. The CDR3 sequence is 15 residues long. CDR3 nucleotide sequence: TGTGCCAGCTCACCACCGAATGGGAAGGACGAAAAACTGTTTTTT. Its translation is CASSPPNGKDEKLFF.

This clonotype was seen repeatedly, ten times or more. V and J are TRBV5-6 and TRBJ1-2; D remains ambiguous. CDR3 length: 13 residues. Germline V gene sequence: CDR1 SGHDT, CDR2 YYEEEE. V was shortened by 1 base and J by 10 bases, with 14 bases between the two germline ends. CDR3 nucleotides: TGTGCCAGCAGCTTGCGTAGTCCAGGCGTCTACACCTTC. Protein: CASSLRSPGVYTF. Full variable domain (outside the CDR3, taken from reference TRBV5-6 and TRBJ1-2): DAGVTQSPTHLIKTRGQQVTLRCSPKSGHDTVSWYQQALGQGPQFIFQYYEEEERQRGNFPDRFSGHQFPNYSSELNVNALLLGDSALYLCASSLRSPGVYTFGSGTRLTVV.

This clonotype was counted ten times or more. The chain is built from TRBV7-2 and TRBJ1-4; D might be TRBD1 (6 bases). Germline V gene sequence: CDR1 SGHTA, CDR2 FQGNSA. This CDR3 comprises 13 residues. V lost 5 bases and J 8 bases, leaving 12 bases between the germline ends. The CDR3 region has the DNA TGTGCCAGCAGCCATGGACAGATAGAAAAACTGTTTTTT. Translation: CASSHGQIEKLFF.

This clonotype has at least ten counts. The V and J genes are TRBV29-1 and TRBJ2-1; a weak D match, TRBD2 (6 bases). CDR1 is SQVTM and CDR2 is ANQGSEA in the germline V gene. V was pared by 3 bases and J by 4 bases, with 13 bases between. This CDR3 region has 14 residues. The chain's CDR3 is CSVDDWGEYNEQFF. The CDR3 region has the DNA TGCAGCGTTGATGATTGGGGGGAGTACAATGAGCAGTTCTTC.